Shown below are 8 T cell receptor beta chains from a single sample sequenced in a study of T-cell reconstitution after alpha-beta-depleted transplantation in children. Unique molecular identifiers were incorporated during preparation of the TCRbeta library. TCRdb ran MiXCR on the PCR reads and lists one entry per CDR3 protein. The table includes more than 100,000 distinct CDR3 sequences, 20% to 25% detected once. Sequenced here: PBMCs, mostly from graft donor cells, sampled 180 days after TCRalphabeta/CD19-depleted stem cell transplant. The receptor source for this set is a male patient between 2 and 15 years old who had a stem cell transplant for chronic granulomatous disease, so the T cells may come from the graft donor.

The CDR3 here is CASEGANTDTQYF. As DNA, the CDR3 is TGCGCCAGCGAGGGAGCCAACACAGATACGCAGTATTTT. The chain carries TRBV5-1 and TRBJ2-3; D is perhaps TRBD2 (5 bases). Germline CDR1 is SGHRS and CDR2 is YFSETQ. There are 13 residues in the CDR3. Deletions cut 7 bases from V and 2 bases from J, with 11 bases between. Full variable domain (outside the CDR3, taken from reference TRBV5-1 and TRBJ2-3): KAGVTQTPRYLIKTRGQQVTLSCSPISGHRSVSWYQQTPGQGLQFLFEYFSETQRNKGNFPGRFSGRQFSNSRSEMNVSTLELGDSALYLCASEGANTDTQYFGPGTRLTVL.

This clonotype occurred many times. CDR3 sequence (DNA): TGCAGTGCTAGAGATAGCGGGAGGAGCTCCTACAATGAGCAGTTCTTC. It codes for CSARDSGRSSYNEQFF. V gene TRBV20-1 combines with J gene TRBJ2-1; 10 bases match TRBD2. V was clipped by 0 bases and J by 0 bases; unmatched bases: 2. The CDR3 runs 16 residues. Germline loops: CDR1 DFQATT, CDR2 SNEGSKA (reference sequence).

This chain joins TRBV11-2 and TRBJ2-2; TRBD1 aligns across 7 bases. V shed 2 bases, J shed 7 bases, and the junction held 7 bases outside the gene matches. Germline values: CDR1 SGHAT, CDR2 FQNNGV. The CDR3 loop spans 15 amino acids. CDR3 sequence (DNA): TGTGCCAGCAGCTTAATGAGGGGGCATGGCGGGGAGCTGTTTTTT. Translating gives CASSLMRGHGGELFF. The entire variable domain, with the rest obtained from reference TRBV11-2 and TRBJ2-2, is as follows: EAGVAQSPRYKIIEKRQSVAFWCNPISGHATLYWYQQILGQGPKLLIQFQNNGVVDDSQLPKDRFSAERLKGVDSTLKIQPAKLEDSAVYLCASSLMRGHGGELFFGEGSRLTVL.

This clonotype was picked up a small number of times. This CDR3 reads CASSFGQWYRETQYF. The CDR3 coding sequence is TGTGCCAGCAGTTTCGGACAGTGGTACCGGGAGACCCAGTACTTC. The V call is TRBV27, the J call TRBJ2-5; maybe TRBD1 (6 bases). Germline V CDR1 and CDR2: MNHEY, SMNVEV (reference sequence). V lost 3 bases, J lost 5 bases, and 16 bases lay in between. The CDR3 runs 15 residues.

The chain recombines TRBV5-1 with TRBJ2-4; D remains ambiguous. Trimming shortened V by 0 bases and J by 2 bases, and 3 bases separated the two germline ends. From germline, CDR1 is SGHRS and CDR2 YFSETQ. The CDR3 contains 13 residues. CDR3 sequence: CASSLDSKNIQYF. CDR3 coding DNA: TGCGCCAGCAGCTTGGACTCCAAAAACATTCAGTACTTC.

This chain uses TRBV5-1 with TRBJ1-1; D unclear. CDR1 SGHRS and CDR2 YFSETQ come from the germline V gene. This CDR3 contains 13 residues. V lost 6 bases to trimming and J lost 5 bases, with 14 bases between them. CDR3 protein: CASMSAGETEAFF. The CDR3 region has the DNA TGCGCCAGCATGTCTGCTGGGGAAACTGAAGCTTTCTTT.

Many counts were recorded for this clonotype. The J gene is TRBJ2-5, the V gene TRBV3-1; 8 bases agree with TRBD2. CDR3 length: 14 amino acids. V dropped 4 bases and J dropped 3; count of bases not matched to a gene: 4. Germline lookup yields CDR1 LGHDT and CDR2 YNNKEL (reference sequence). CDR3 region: CASSRIAGKETQYF. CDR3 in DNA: TGTGCCAGCAGCCGAATAGCGGGGAAAGAGACCCAGTACTTC.

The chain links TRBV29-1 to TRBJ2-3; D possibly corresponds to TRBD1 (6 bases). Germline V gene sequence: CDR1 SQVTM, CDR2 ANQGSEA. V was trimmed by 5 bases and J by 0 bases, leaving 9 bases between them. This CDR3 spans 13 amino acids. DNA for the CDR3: TGCAGCGTTCTGGGGGCGAGCACAGATACGCAGTATTTT. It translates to CSVLGASTDTQYF.